The 15 T cell receptor beta chains presented below share a single source sample, sequenced in a study of monozygotic twins with inflammatory bowel disease. TCRdb re-called the 5' RACE reads; every CDR3 protein appears as one record, without DNA. Its clone listing holds about 380,000 distinct CDR3 sequences. The material sequenced was blood. The receptor source for this set is a human donor with ulcerative colitis or Crohn's disease, or a healthy co-twin of an affected twin (not recorded which).

V and J are TRBV19 and TRBJ1-2. In germline, CDR1 is LNHDA, CDR2 SQIVND (reference sequence). The length of the CDR3 is 11 residues. CDR3 sequence reads: CASSGTYGYTF.

This rearrangement joins TRBV5-1 to TRBJ1-5. Germline-derived CDR1 and CDR2 are SGHRS and YFSETQ. This CDR3 has 13 amino acids. The CDR3: CASSQQPNQPQHF. Together with reference TRBV5-1 and TRBJ1-5, the CDR3 gives the full variable domain: KAGVTQTPRYLIKTRGQQVTLSCSPISGHRSVSWYQQTPGQGLQFLFEYFSETQRNKGNFPGRFSGRQFSNSRSEMNVSTLELGDSALYLCASSQQPNQPQHFGDGTRLSIL.

The V call is TRBV6-5, the J call TRBJ1-6; the D call of TRBD1 rests on TCRdb alone, since no DNA is present to check it. The CDR3 runs to 15 residues. The germline CDR1 and CDR2 sequences are MNHEY and SVGAGI. The CDR3 spells CASSYLDRGNSPLHF.

The rearrangement joins TRBV2 to TRBJ2-7; the D call of TRBD1 rests on TCRdb alone, since no DNA is present to check it. The CDR3 is made up of 17 amino acids. Germline CDR1 SNHLY, CDR2 FYNNEI. The CDR3: CASSETILRDRAYEQYF.

The rearrangement joins TRBV20-1 to TRBJ2-5; lacking DNA, the TRBD2 call made by TCRdb goes unchecked. The germline V gene has CDR1 DFQATT and CDR2 SNEGSKA (reference sequence). This CDR3 has 14 residues. The CDR3 loop reads CSATRPSGGKTQYF.

This chain joins TRBV7-6 and TRBJ2-7; TCRdb gives TRBD2 as the D gene, but with no DNA this cannot be confirmed. The germline V gene has CDR1 SGHVS and CDR2 FNYEAQ. This CDR3 is 14 amino acids long. The CDR3 spells CASTLGGLGREQYF. Full variable domain (outside the CDR3, taken from reference TRBV7-6 and TRBJ2-7): GAGVSQSPRYKVTKRGQDVALRCDPISGHVSLYWYRQALGQGPEFLTYFNYEAQQDKSGLPNDRFSAERPEGSISTLTIQRTEQRDSAMYRCASTLGGLGREQYFGPGTRLTVT.

This chain uses TRBV5-1 with TRBJ1-1. Germline CDR1 reads SGHRS; CDR2 reads YFSETQ. The CDR3 has 14 residues. The CDR3 is CASSAATKNTEAFF.

The CDR3 reads CASSVALSRNTEAFF. The rearrangement links TRBV9 to TRBJ1-1. The CDR3 loop spans 15 amino acids. CDR1 is SGDLS and CDR2 is YYNGEE in the germline V gene.

V and J are TRBV3-1 and TRBJ1-2; TCRdb lists TRBD1, though no DNA is available to test this call. The germline V gene encodes CDR1 LGHDT and CDR2 YNNKEL (reference sequence). CDR3 length: 15 amino acids. The CDR3 here is CASSPQGASNYGYTF.

The rearrangement uses TRBV6-2 or TRBV6-3 and TRBJ2-1. The CDR3 runs to 13 residues. Germline CDR1 MNHEY, CDR2 SVGEGT. CDR3 loop: CASSYSTRFEQFF.

V is TRBV20-1 and J is TRBJ2-3. The CDR3 has 13 residues. Per the germline V gene, CDR1 is DFQATT and CDR2 is SNEGSKA (reference sequence). The CDR3: CSAGTPSTDTQYF.

The gene calls are TRBV12-2 and TRBJ2-3; no DNA is available, so the TRBD2 call from TCRdb remains unchecked. TRBV12-2 is listed as a pseudogene. This CDR3 is 21 amino acids long. The CDR3 region is CASRLAKCSGGLGPQDYTQYF.

The chain is built from TRBV5-6 and TRBJ2-3; TCRdb's D call, TRBD2, is unchecked because there is no DNA. This CDR3 has 14 amino acids. Germline-derived CDR1 and CDR2 are SGHDT and YYEEEE. The CDR3 reads CASSQAGFTDTQYF. The full variable domain, in which reference TRBV5-6 and TRBJ2-3 provide the parts outside the CDR3, is DAGVTQSPTHLIKTRGQQVTLRCSPKSGHDTVSWYQQALGQGPQFIFQYYEEEERQRGNFPDRFSGHQFPNYSSELNVNALLLGDSALYLCASSQAGFTDTQYFGPGTRLTVL.

The V gene is TRBV6-1, the J gene TRBJ2-7; TCRdb gives TRBD2 as the D gene, but with no DNA this cannot be confirmed. The germline V gene has CDR1 MNHNS and CDR2 SASEGT. The CDR3 consists of 15 residues. CDR3 sequence: CASSDLAGGSYEQYF.

This sequence joins TRBV5-6 and TRBJ1-1; the D gene TCRdb calls, TRBD1, cannot be checked with no DNA. Germline lookup yields CDR1 SGHDT and CDR2 YYEEEE. This CDR3 is 12 amino acids long. The CDR3 sequence is CASSRRQGEAFF.